This is a list of T cell receptor beta chains from one sample in a study of regulatory T cells in long-lasting Graves disease. In TCRdb, the multiplex PCR reads were re-called with MiXCR into one record per CDR3 protein. The data contain roughly 510,000 distinct CDR3 sequences, 15% to 20% of them seen just once; the ten biggest clones take up around 13%. The same sample was also used in a study of T cells in Graves' hyperthyroidism and ophthalmopathy.

Sequenced material: peripheral blood mononuclear cells (PBMCs), taken at new diagnosis, from a patient treated with antithyroid drugs. These receptors all come from a man aged 18 to 35 with Graves disease. The CDR3 runs from the conserved cysteine through the conserved F or W. The D gene is left open where the match is weak. Where a row states a size, it is once, few, many or the class of an expanded clone; other rows omit it.

CDR3aa,CDR3nt,abundance,d_gene,v_gene,j_gene
CAIKEGPGEQFF,TGTGCCATCAAGGAGGGGCCAGGTGAGCAGTTCTTC,many,NA,TRBV10-3,TRBJ2-1
CSAEPMDRGKLYF,TGCAGCGCTGAACCGATGGACAGGGGGAAACTGTATTTT,NA,TRBD1,TRBV29-1,TRBJ2-3
CASSVGAMGANVLTF,TGTGCCAGCAGCGTAGGCGCGATGGGGGCCAACGTCCTGACTTTC,once,NA,TRBV9,TRBJ2-6
CASSRRGQIQETQYF,TGTGCCAGTAGTAGAAGGGGACAGATCCAAGAGACCCAGTACTTC,NA,TRBD1,TRBV19,TRBJ2-5
CASSPGGLSTGELFF,TGCGCCAGCAGCCCTGGGGGTTTAAGCACCGGGGAGCTGTTTTTT,many,NA,TRBV5-1,TRBJ2-2
CASSITGMSYEQYF,TGTGCCAGCAGCATCACAGGGATGTCCTACGAGCAGTACTTC,once,NA,TRBV9,TRBJ2-7
CSARKGARSNQPQHF,TGCAGTGCTAGAAAAGGGGCCAGGAGCAATCAGCCCCAGCATTTT,NA,NA,TRBV20-1,TRBJ1-5
CASSLFWRWGAYEQYF,TGTGCCAGCAGCTTATTTTGGCGTTGGGGCGCCTACGAGCAGTACTTC,many,NA,TRBV7-3,TRBJ2-7
CASSSGWGTGELFF,TGTGCCAGCAGTTCAGGGTGGGGGACCGGGGAGCTGTTTTTT,NA,NA,TRBV28,TRBJ2-2
CASSPLWGLAGEQYF,TGTGCCAGCAGCCCACTCTGGGGACTAGCGGGAGAGCAGTACTTC,many,TRBD2,TRBV3-1,TRBJ2-7
CASSRGDEQFF,TGTGCCAGCAGCCGGGGCGATGAGCAGTTCTTC,many,NA,TRBV5-1,TRBJ2-1
CASSSRAAGKTQYF,TGTGCCAGCAGTTCCAGGGCTGCGGGAAAGACCCAGTACTTC,few,NA,TRBV27,TRBJ2-5
CASSLVGDGTEAFF,TGCGCCAGCAGCTTGGTGGGGGACGGCACTGAAGCTTTCTTT,few,NA,TRBV5-1,TRBJ1-1
CAWSEWTGGTEAFF,TGTGCCTGGAGTGAGTGGACAGGGGGCACTGAAGCTTTCTTT,many,TRBD1,TRBV30,TRBJ1-1
CATSRDLGEQYF,TGTGCCACCAGCAGAGATTTGGGAGAGCAGTACTTC,NA,NA,TRBV15,TRBJ2-7
CASSGRLAGRHNTGELFF,TGTGCCAGCAGTGGTAGACTAGCGGGACGGCATAACACCGGGGAGCTGTTTTTT,many,TRBD2,TRBV3-1,TRBJ2-2
CAWGIGGHGTTIYF,TGTGCCTGGGGGATTGGGGGCCACGGAACCACCATATATTTT,NA,NA,TRBV30,TRBJ1-3
CASSWGRNSPLHF,TGTGCCAGCAGTTGGGGACGGAATTCACCCCTCCACTTT,NA,NA,TRBV28,TRBJ1-6
CASNPPGRRDTQYF,TGTGCCAGCAATCCCCCGGGTCGAAGAGATACGCAGTATTTT,many,NA,TRBV6-1,TRBJ2-3
CAIREDRGTEAFF,TGTGCCATCAGAGAGGACAGGGGGACTGAAGCTTTCTTT,many,TRBD1,TRBV13,TRBJ1-1
CSVNRAAGGYTF,TGCAGCGTCAACCGGGCCGCTGGGGGCTACACCTTC,many,NA,TRBV29-1,TRBJ1-2
CASSLSLGISNNSYNEQFF,TGTGCCAGCAGCTTAAGTTTGGGCATTTCAAATAACTCCTACAATGAGCAGTTCTTC,NA,NA,TRBV7-3,TRBJ2-1
CASSPMPRDWKSSGANVLTF,TGCGCCAGCAGCCCCATGCCCCGGGACTGGAAGAGCTCTGGGGCCAACGTCCTGACTTTC,NA,NA,TRBV4-1,TRBJ2-6
CASSYSGQENTEAFF,TGTGCCAGCAGTTACTCGGGACAGGAGAACACTGAAGCTTTCTTT,many,TRBD1,TRBV6-5,TRBJ1-1
CASSRDVGWANYGYTF,TGTGCCAGCAGCCGGGACGTCGGCTGGGCGAACTATGGCTACACCTTC,many,NA,TRBV2,TRBJ1-2
CTSSAPGESSYNEQFF,TGTACCAGCAGCGCGCCGGGGGAAAGCTCCTACAATGAGCAGTTCTTC,NA,NA,TRBV9,TRBJ2-1
CASSQGRTDSPETQYF,TGCGCCAGCAGCCAAGGGCGGACAGATAGTCCAGAGACCCAGTACTTC,few,NA,TRBV4-1,TRBJ2-5
CASSLEGAGQGRLRNQPQHF,TGTGCCAGCAGTTTAGAGGGAGCAGGACAGGGAAGACTTCGCAATCAGCCCCAGCATTTT,many,TRBD1,TRBV28,TRBJ1-5
CASSQEWGGAQPQHF,TGCGCCAGCAGCCAAGAATGGGGCGGGGCGCAGCCCCAGCATTTT,few,NA,TRBV4-1,TRBJ1-5
CASSPSERGLDTQYF,TGTGCCAGCAGCCCGTCGGAGAGGGGGCTCGATACGCAGTATTTT,NA,TRBD1,TRBV12-3/TRBV12-4,TRBJ2-3
CASSPLLTSYEQYF,TGTGCCAGCAGTCCCCTCCTAACCTCCTACGAGCAGTACTTC,many,NA,TRBV6-1,TRBJ2-7
CASGLDTQPQHF,TGTGCTAGTGGTTTGGATACACAGCCCCAGCATTTT,many,NA,TRBV12-5,TRBJ1-5
CASTAGGYTEAFF,TGTGCCAGTACCGCCGGGGGTTACACTGAAGCTTTCTTT,few,NA,TRBV19,TRBJ1-1